Below, 10 T cell receptor beta chains from the same sample are listed, as sequenced in a study of T cells in Graves' hyperthyroidism and ophthalmopathy. The TCR beta CDR3 regions underwent amplification using RNA transcripts as the source. The HTBI primer set drove a first-round RT-PCR of the TCR CDR3. MiXCR was run by TCRdb on the multiplex PCR reads, yielding one entry per CDR3 protein. The sample records tens of thousands of distinct CDR3 sequences, about 53% being singletons. Sequenced material: blood. The source of these receptors is a woman aged 40 to 50 with Graves' ophthalmopathy.

This chain joins TRBV11-2 and TRBJ1-5, with TRBD1 matching 7 bases. The CDR3 has 15 amino acids. CDR1 SGHAT and CDR2 FQNNGV come from the germline V gene. Trimming at V came to 3 bases and at J to 4 bases, leaving 6 bases not matched to a gene. This CDR3 reads CASSLGQLINQPQHF. CDR3 DNA sequence: TGTGCCAGCAGCTTGGGACAGCTGATAAATCAGCCCCAGCATTTT.

The chain joins TRBV25-1 to TRBJ2-7; 10 bases line up with TRBD1. Germline values: CDR1 MGHDK, CDR2 SYGVNS. The CDR3 totals 14 residues. After removal of 4 bases from V and 5 bases from J, the junction contained 5 bases not matched to a gene. DNA for the CDR3: TGTGCCAGCAGTGGCAGGGACAGGGGCAACGAGCAGTACTTC. This codes for CASSGRDRGNEQYF.

This clonotype showed up many times. The chain joins TRBV5-1 to TRBJ2-5; D remains ambiguous. V lost 9 bases to trimming and J lost 1 base, with 16 bases between them. The length of the CDR3 is 14 residues. Looked up from germline, CDR1 is SGHRS and CDR2 is YFSETQ. CDR3 protein: CATNTGGLQETQYF. Written as DNA, the CDR3 is TGCGCCACCAATACCGGTGGTCTCCAAGAGACCCAGTACTTC.

V gene TRBV7-2 combines with J gene TRBJ2-1; 11 bases are shared with TRBD2. The CDR3 runs 17 residues. Germline values: CDR1 SGHTA, CDR2 FQGNSA. V trimming: 3 bases; J trimming: 5 bases; junction bases outside the gene matches: 9. The CDR3 loop reads CASSFAGLAETNNEQFF. CDR3 nucleotides: TGTGCCAGCAGCTTCGCGGGACTAGCGGAGACAAACAATGAGCAGTTCTTC. The variable domain in full, completed from reference TRBV7-2 and TRBJ2-1, reads GAGVSQSPSNKVTEKGKDVELRCDPISGHTALYWYRQSLGQGLEFLIYFQGNSAPDKSGLPSDRFSAERTGGSVSTLTIQRTQQEDSAVYLCASSFAGLAETNNEQFFGPGTRLTVL.

This clonotype was recorded many times. V and J are TRBV14 and TRBJ2-1, with TRBD2 identical over 11 bases. This CDR3 contains 17 residues. Germline CDR1 and CDR2: SGHDN and FVKESK. V was pared by 0 bases and J by 12 bases, with 13 bases of the junction left unmatched. The chain's CDR3 is CASSQDLGLAGGVTQFF. CDR3 nucleotide sequence: TGTGCCAGCAGCCAAGATTTGGGCCTAGCGGGAGGAGTGACGCAGTTCTTC.

This clonotype was recorded many times. The CDR3 region is CATSRTAVNTEAFF. Written as DNA, the CDR3 is TGTGCCACCTCCCGGACCGCGGTGAACACTGAAGCTTTCTTT. This rearrangement joins TRBV6-1 to TRBJ1-1; D not certain. The CDR3 loop spans 14 amino acids. Germline loops: CDR1 MNHNS, CDR2 SASEGT. V gave up 10 bases and J gave up 0 bases, with 15 bases separating them.

This clonotype was picked up a small number of times. The V call is TRBV3-1, the J call TRBJ2-5; D is unclear. The CDR3 sequence is 15 residues long. The germline CDR1 and CDR2 sequences are LGHDT and YNNKEL (reference sequence). V was trimmed by 0 bases and J by 3 bases, leaving 11 bases between them. CDR3 sequence: CASSQDSVAKETQYF. The DNA for the CDR3 is TGTGCCAGCAGCCAAGATTCAGTAGCCAAAGAGACCCAGTACTTC.

Ten or more counts support this clonotype. The chain joins TRBV11-2 to TRBJ2-5; a possible D gene is TRBD1 (6 bases). Germline lookup yields CDR1 SGHAT and CDR2 FQNNGV. The V end was cut by 3 bases, the J end by 4 bases, with 12 bases between. The CDR3 has 14 amino acids. CDR3 nucleotide sequence: TGTGCCAGCAGCTTCGGACAGATACGAGAGACCCAGTACTTC. Its translation: CASSFGQIRETQYF.

The chain joins TRBV7-2 to TRBJ2-7, with 10 bases aligning to TRBD2. CDR3 length: 14 residues. Per germline, CDR1 SGHTA and CDR2 FQGNSA. Unmatched junction bases numbered 6, after V lost 5 bases and J lost 5 bases. This CDR3 is CASSATSGIHEQYF. The CDR3 DNA reads as TGTGCCAGCAGCGCTACTAGCGGGATCCACGAGCAGTACTTC.

In its sample, this clonotype was seen many times. This chain connects TRBV15 to TRBJ2-5; 7 bases map to TRBD1. Unmatched junction bases numbered 7, after V lost 3 bases and J lost 3 bases. Germline assignment: CDR1 LNHNV and CDR2 YYDKDF (reference sequence). The length of the CDR3 is 15 residues. CDR3 sequence: CATSRPGQLKETQYF. The CDR3 bases are TGTGCCACCAGCAGGCCGGGACAGCTAAAAGAGACCCAGTACTTC. The full variable domain, completed using reference TRBV15 and TRBJ2-5, is DAMVIQNPRYQVTQFGKPVTLSCSQTLNHNVMYWYQQKSSQAPKLLFHYYDKDFNNEADTPDNFQSRRPNTSFCFLDIRSPGLGDTAMYLCATSRPGQLKETQYFGPGTRLLVL.